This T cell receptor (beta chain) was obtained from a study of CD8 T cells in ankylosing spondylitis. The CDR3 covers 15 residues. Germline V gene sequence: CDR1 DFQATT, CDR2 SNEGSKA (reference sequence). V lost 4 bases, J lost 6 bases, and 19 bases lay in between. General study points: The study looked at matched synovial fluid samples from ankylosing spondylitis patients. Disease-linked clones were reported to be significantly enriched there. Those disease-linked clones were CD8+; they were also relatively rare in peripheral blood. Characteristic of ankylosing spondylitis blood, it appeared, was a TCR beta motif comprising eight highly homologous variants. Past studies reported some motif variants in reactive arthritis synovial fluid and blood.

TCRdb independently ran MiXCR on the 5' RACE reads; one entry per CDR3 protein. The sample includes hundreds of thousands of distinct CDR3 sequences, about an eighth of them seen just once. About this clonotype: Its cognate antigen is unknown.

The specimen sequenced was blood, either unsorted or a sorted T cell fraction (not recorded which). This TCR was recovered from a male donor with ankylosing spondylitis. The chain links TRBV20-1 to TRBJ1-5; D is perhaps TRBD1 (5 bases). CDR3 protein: CSAKRQGRPLQPQHF. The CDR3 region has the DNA TGCAGTGCTAAGAGGCAGGGCCGACCTCTTCAGCCCCAGCATTTT.